This T cell receptor beta chain was recovered during a study of CD8 T cells in ankylosing spondylitis. Comment on this clonotype: The antigen is unknown.

Germline V lookup: CDR1 SNHLY, CDR2 FYNNEI. The CDR3 is made up of 12 amino acids. With 5 bases removed from V and 7 bases from J, the gap between germline ends came to 11 bases. Points from the study as a whole: Roughly eight highly homologous variants formed a TCR beta motif that appeared characteristic of ankylosing spondylitis blood. Reportedly, disease-linked clones are significantly enriched in ankylosing spondylitis patients' matched synovial fluid.

Using quantitative 5'-RACE with molecular barcodes, the authors made TCR beta libraries. MiXCR, run by TCRdb on the 5' RACE reads, gives a single entry per CDR3 protein. The data show 300,000 to 400,000 distinct CDR3 sequences, with approximately 20% seen just once and 16% held by the top ten. This chain connects TRBV2 to TRBJ1-1, with D possibly being TRBD1 (5 bases). The specimen sequenced was blood, either unsorted or a sorted T cell fraction (not recorded which). The clonotype originates from a male donor with ankylosing spondylitis. The CDR3 region is CASSSQGLEAFF. The DNA for the CDR3 is TGTGCCAGCAGTTCTCAGGGTCTTGAAGCTTTCTTT.